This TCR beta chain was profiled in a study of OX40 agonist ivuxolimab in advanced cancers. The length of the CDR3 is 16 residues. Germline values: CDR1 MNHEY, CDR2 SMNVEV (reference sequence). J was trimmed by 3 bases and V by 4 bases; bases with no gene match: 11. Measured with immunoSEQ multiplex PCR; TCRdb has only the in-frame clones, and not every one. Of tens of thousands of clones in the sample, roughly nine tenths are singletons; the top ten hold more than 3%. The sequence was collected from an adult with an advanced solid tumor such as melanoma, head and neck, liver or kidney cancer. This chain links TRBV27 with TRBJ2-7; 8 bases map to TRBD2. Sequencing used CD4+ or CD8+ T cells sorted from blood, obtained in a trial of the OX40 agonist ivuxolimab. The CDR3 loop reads CASSSTLAGWDYEQYF. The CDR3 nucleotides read TGTGCCAGCAGTTCGACCTTAGCGGGATGGGACTACGAGCAGTACTTC.